This T cell receptor (beta chain) was found in a study of blood T cell repertoires in COVID-19 (dated by TCRdb to 2020 to 2022). About the study as a whole: Collaborator samples came from the United States, Italy and Spain and covered acute and convalescent phases of COVID-19. Subjects who had been exposed to COVID-19, were actively infected with it, or had recovered from it provided the deeply sampled blood TCRbeta repertoires that made up the dataset. HLA class I and class II types, where available, came from metadata supplied by the sample provider rather than from assay-based typing. Samples were obtained from the ongoing ImmuneRACE study (first 160 participants) and from 1,254 subjects provided by 6 global collaborators. The sample metadata nearly always contained a de-identified subject ID, COVID-19 status, age in years and sex. The prospective study material was composed of cDNA or gDNA derived from T cells, B-cell-depleted T cells, or PBMCs. The repertoires were released in a freely available public database meant as a resource for research on the immune response to SARS-CoV-2. Summary of the overall study and its limitations: How much clinical and demographic metadata was included differed by source and by participant, and the metadata was provided uncurated.

Based on the germline V gene, the CDR1 and CDR2 sequences are MGHRA and YSYEKL. The CDR3 spans 16 residues, from the cysteine through the phenylalanine. Only the CDR3 DNA is retained, 48 bases long and in frame from the first base. V loses 3 bases, J loses 9 bases, and the germline ends lie 21 bases apart. On this clone itself: Its binding antigen is unknown. Qualities for individual bases were not recorded, and no much larger clone is one base off.

Whole blood was collected in K2EDTA tubes by collaborating institutions according to the institutions' own protocols. For TCRbeta analysis, collaborators shipped samples as frozen whole blood, isolated PBMCs, or DNA extracted from either of those sample types. The immunoSEQ Assay, a bias-controlled multiplex PCR, was used to amplify TCRbeta CDR3 regions from genomic DNA. The published analysis was carried out like this. Within the assay, amplification of reference gene primers was used to estimate how many nucleated cells each sample contained. Sequence reads were collapsed and filtered to measure the absolute abundance of every unique TCRbeta CDR3 rearrangement. Productive Simpson clonality was computed per sample as the square root of Simpson's diversity index over productive rearrangements. Drawn from immuneACCESS, this table holds only the in-frame rearrangements with V and J called that TCRdb kept. Clones are partly lost; checked studies trace under half to an unresolved V gene and leave the rest unexplained. The DNA gave D and trimming, while V, J and clone size come from that table. In all, the sample holds 150,000 to 180,000 clones, and about 79% of those were seen once. The ten largest account for around 32% of the sample.

This TCR derives from a woman aged 55-69 years with acute or convalescent COVID-19. The sample was peripheral blood. The V gene is TRBV4-1 and the J gene is TRBJ2-1; tentative D gene TRBD2, with 6 bases matching. The nucleotide sequence is given as TGCGCCAGCAGCCATCCCGGGACTCTTGGTGGGCCTGAGCAGTTCTTC. This sequence encodes CASSHPGTLGGPEQFF.